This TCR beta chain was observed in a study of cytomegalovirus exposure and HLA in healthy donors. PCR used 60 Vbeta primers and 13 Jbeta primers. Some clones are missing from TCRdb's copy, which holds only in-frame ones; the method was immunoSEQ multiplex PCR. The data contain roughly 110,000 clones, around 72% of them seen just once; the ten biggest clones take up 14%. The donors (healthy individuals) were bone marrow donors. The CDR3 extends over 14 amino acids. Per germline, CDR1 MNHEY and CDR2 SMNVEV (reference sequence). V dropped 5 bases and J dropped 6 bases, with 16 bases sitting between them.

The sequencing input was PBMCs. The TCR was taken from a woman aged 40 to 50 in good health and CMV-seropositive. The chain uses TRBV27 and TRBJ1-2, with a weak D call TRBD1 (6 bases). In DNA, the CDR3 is TGTGCCAGCAGTAGTCGAATTCCAGGGGATGGCTACACCTTC. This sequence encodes CASSSRIPGDGYTF.